This T cell receptor beta chain was documented in a study of T cells in Graves' hyperthyroidism and ophthalmopathy. Study-wide points: Appearing also in blood were most of the thyroid clonotypes expanded above 0.001. Stable hyperthyroidism was told apart from ophthalmopathy by a model built on 13 V-J features.

Template material for amplifying TCR beta CDR3 regions consisted of RNA transcripts. Researchers ran a first-round RT-PCR on the TCR CDR3 using the HTBI primer set. One entry per CDR3 protein results from TCRdb running MiXCR on the multiplex PCR reads. Among around 340,000 distinct CDR3 sequences listed, roughly 14% were seen once. If no ophthalmopathy progression occurred within 18 months, Graves' hyperthyroidism was stable. PBMCs were derived from 10 ml fresh peripheral blood. Points on this clonotype: Its antigen is currently unknown.

Trimming took off 4 bases at V and 7 bases at J, with 14 bases between the two ends. The CDR3 runs 14 residues. Germline assignment: CDR1 SGHTA and CDR2 FQGNSA. Specimen: blood. This sequence was found in a woman aged 25 to 39 with Graves' hyperthyroidism. The genes are TRBV7-2 and TRBJ2-1, with D possibly matching TRBD2 (6 bases). The CDR3 sequence is CASSYRAGRNEQFF. The CDR3 coding sequence is TGTGCCAGCAGCTATAGAGCGGGCCGAAATGAGCAGTTCTTC.